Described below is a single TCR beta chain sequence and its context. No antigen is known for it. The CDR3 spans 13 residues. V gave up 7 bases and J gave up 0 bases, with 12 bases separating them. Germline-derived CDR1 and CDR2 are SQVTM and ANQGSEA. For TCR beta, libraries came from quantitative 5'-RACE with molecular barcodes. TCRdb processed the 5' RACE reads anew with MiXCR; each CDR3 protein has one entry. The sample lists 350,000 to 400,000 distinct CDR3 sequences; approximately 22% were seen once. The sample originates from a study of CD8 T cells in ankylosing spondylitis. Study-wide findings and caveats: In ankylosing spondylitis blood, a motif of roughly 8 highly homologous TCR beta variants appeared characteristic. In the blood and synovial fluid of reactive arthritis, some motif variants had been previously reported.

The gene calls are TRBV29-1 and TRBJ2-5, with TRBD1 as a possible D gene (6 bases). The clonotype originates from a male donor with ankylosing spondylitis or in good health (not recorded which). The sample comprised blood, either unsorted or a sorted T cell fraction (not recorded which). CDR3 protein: CSGSTGNQETQYF. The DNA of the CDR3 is TGCAGCGGGTCCACAGGGAACCAAGAGACCCAGTACTTC.